This TCR beta chain was recorded in a study of breast tumors, draining lymph nodes, adjacent tissues (dated by TCRdb to the mid-2010s). Study-wide context: TCR beta repertoires were compared across tumor, adjacent nontumor tissue and axillary lymph nodes obtained from breast cancer patients. The study aimed to assess the relationships and possible T-cell exchange between tumor, surrounding tissue and draining lymph node repertoires in human breast cancer. The study at large found these results: Tumor and nontumor tissue repertoires were significantly more similar in luminal-like than in basal-like breast cancer. Tumor T-cell repertoires showed less diversity than lymph node repertoires and more diversity than nontumor tissue repertoires, and tumor T-cell repertoires showed preferential V and J gene usage. The conclusion that tumor T cells originate in lymph nodes was presented as consistent with a hypothesis rather than as directly demonstrated. A scenario in which most tumor T cells derive from the lymph node and then expand within tumor tissue was judged to be consistent with the data.

The table lists this clonotype with many counts. The specificity of this receptor is unknown. Per-base qualities were not stored, and no clone one base away is much larger. The sample was run on an Illumina HiSeq 2000. TCR beta chain libraries were generated by multiplex PCR amplification. The amplified TCR beta chain products were analyzed by high-throughput sequencing. Clones were called with MiXCR by TCRdb after fastp trimmed the public reads at Q25, and only in-frame beta chains were retained. When rows share a CDR3 protein, they turn into one entry using the most common DNA and genes. Across this sample there are 150,000 to 200,000 distinct CDR3 sequences, with 30% to 35% seen only once. Clones ranked in the top ten supply less than 4% of the sample. Trimmed from V: 4 bases; trimmed from J: 5 bases; junction bases lacking a gene match: 14. Per the germline V gene, MGHRA is the CDR1 and YSYEKL is the CDR2. The CDR3, cysteine through phenylalanine, is 18 amino acids long. Only the CDR3 DNA is retained, 54 bases long and in frame from the first base.

Lymph node samples were obtained from the axillary draining lymph nodes of breast cancer patients. This TCR was sampled from a female donor with breast cancer. Some clones in this sample may be carry-over from other donors' samples. The chain uses TRBV4-1 and TRBJ2-2, and TRBD2 matches 9 of the central bases. Sequencing was performed on axillary lymph node tissue. The CDR3 sequence is CASSPRTSDYSETGELFF. The bases are TGCGCCAGCAGCCCCCGGACTAGCGATTATTCGGAAACCGGGGAGCTGTTTTTT.